These T cell receptor beta chains were read from a single sample in a study of CD4+ T cells in melanoma. Repertoires were generated with immunoSEQ multiplex PCR, while TCRdb's copy carries only in-frame clones and drops some. The top ten hold over 15% of the sample, which has about 14,000 clones, about 71% seen once. Material: cells from a culture (not recorded whether cultured in vitro). The origin of the receptors is a human donor with melanoma. Both conserved end residues are part of each CDR3. A D gene is named only where the DNA matches it firmly. Clone size is stated in some rows and not others, as once, few, many or a class when expanded.

TRBD1,TRBV30,TRBJ1-1,few,TGTGCCTGGGACAGGGGTTCGACCACTGAAGCTTTCTTT,CAWDRGSTTEAFF
TRBD1,TRBV19,TRBJ1-1,.,TGTGCCAGTAAGGACAGGGGGCGGAGGGCTTTCTTT,CASKDRGRRAFF
.,TRBV4-2,TRBJ1-1,.,TGTGCCAGCAGCTTAGTTCAGGAGAACACTGAAGCTTTCTTT,CASSLVQENTEAFF
.,TRBV28,TRBJ2-7,.,TGTGCCAGCAGTCCAGGAGGAGTAGCTAGTGCCTACGAGCAGTACTTC,CASSPGGVASAYEQYF
.,TRBV18,TRBJ1-1,.,TGTGCCAGCTCACCACAGGCGACAGTGAACACTGAAGCTTTCTTT,CASSPQATVNTEAFF
.,TRBV30,TRBJ2-5,.,TGTGCCTGGAGTGTACCGGCAAGTTCAGCGACCCAGTACTTC,CAWSVPASSATQYF
.,TRBV18,TRBJ2-5,.,TGTGCCAGCTCGGATAGGAGGGGGGCCGTAAAGACCCAGTACTTC,CASSDRRGAVKTQYF
TRBD1,TRBV19,TRBJ1-2,.,TGTGCCAGTAGTGTCCAAGGGGGCGGCCGTTATGGCTACACCTTC,CASSVQGGGRYGYTF
TRBD1,TRBV6-1,TRBJ1-2,.,TGTGCCAGCAGTGATAGAGGGGGACAGATCTATGGCTACACCTTC,CASSDRGGQIYGYTF
.,TRBV7-8,TRBJ1-1,.,TGTGCCAGCAGCCCCGGTGTACTGAACACTGAAGCTTTCTTT,CASSPGVLNTEAFF
TRBD1,TRBV30,TRBJ1-5,.,TGTGCCTGGAGTGACAGGGGGCGCCAGCCCCAGCATTTT,CAWSDRGRQPQHF
.,TRBV5-1,TRBJ1-1,.,TGCGCCAGCAGCTTGGGGTCGGGGGGGAACACTGAAGCTTTCTTT,CASSLGSGGNTEAFF
TRBD2,TRBV19,TRBJ2-3,.,TGTGCCAGTAGTATTTGGGGGGGGATGGCAGATACGCAGTATTTT,CASSIWGGMADTQYF
.,TRBV11-2,TRBJ2-7,.,TGTGCCAGCAGCTTAAGGGGGACATGGGACGAGCAGTACTTC,CASSLRGTWDEQYF
.,TRBV9,TRBJ2-1,once,TGTGCCAGCAGCGTAGAGGGGGACTACTACAATGAGCAGTTCTTC,CASSVEGDYYNEQFF
.,TRBV5-1,TRBJ1-5,few,TGCGCCAGTATCAGACTTTTGAGCAATCAGCCCCAGCATTTT,CASIRLLSNQPQHF
.,TRBV2,TRBJ2-7,.,TGTGCCAGCAGTTCCGGGAAAATCCACGAGCAGTACTTC,CASSSGKIHEQYF
TRBD2,TRBV10-1,TRBJ2-1,.,TGCGCCAGCAGTGACGAGCGGGGGTTACGGAATGAGCAGTTCTTC,CASSDERGLRNEQFF
.,TRBV5-1,TRBJ1-4,.,TGCGCCAGCAGCTCCGGTGCGCTTCCCGAAAAACTGTTTTTT,CASSSGALPEKLFF
.,TRBV30,TRBJ2-7,.,TGTGCCTGGTCACTGGGGATTCCCTACGAGCAGTACTTC,CAWSLGIPYEQYF
.,TRBV5-1,TRBJ1-5,.,TGCGCCAGCAGCTTGGAGGCCCCCGGGACGGCTACAACATTGGGCCATGTGAGGCCCCAGCATTTT,CASSLEAPGTATTLGHVRPQHF
.,TRBV6-4,TRBJ1-4,.,TGTGCCAGCAGAGCTAAAGGTACGGCTAATGAAAAACTGTTTTTT,CASRAKGTANEKLFF